The sequence of this T cell receptor (beta chain) was determined in a study of cytomegalovirus exposure and HLA in healthy donors. General study points: The classifier, whose performance was assessed in both the original and validation cohorts, reportedly diagnosed cytomegalovirus status with high specificity and sensitivity.

Produced via immunoSEQ multiplex PCR; TCRdb's table is partial and in-frame only. Among 130,000 or so clones listed, 89% were seen once. As for this clone: Its specificity is unknown.

Germline loops: CDR1 MNHEY, CDR2 SVGAGI. This CDR3 comprises 14 residues. V lost 9 bases and J lost 2, with 14 bases in between. This chain joins TRBV6-5 and TRBJ1-5; tentatively, D is TRBD1 (5 bases). This TCR came from a man aged 25 to 40 in good health and CMV-seronegative. The sequenced material came from PBMCs. The CDR3 DNA follows: TGTGCCAGTAGACGGGGGACGGGCAATCAGCCCCAGCATTTT. Translated: CASRRGTGNQPQHF.